The next 26 T cell receptor beta chains were all read from a single sample in a study of CD8 T cells in Susac syndrome. The RNA, 0.5 to 1 ug, was put through reverse transcription using random hexamers. TCRdb independently ran MiXCR on the immunoSEQ multiplex PCR reads; one entry per CDR3 protein. The sample gives roughly 150,000 distinct CDR3 sequences, 85% to 95% of which show up once; around 0.15% is in the top ten. Sequencing was performed on CD4+ T cells from PBMCs. Source of these receptors: a human donor with Susac syndrome.

In this sample, this clonotype turned up once. This chain links TRBV23-1 with TRBJ1-1; D is perhaps TRBD1 (5 bases). TRBV23-1 belongs to the ORF category, with a function that is uncertain. Trimming removed 7 bases at V and 4 bases at J, with 16 bases between. The CDR3 runs to 14 residues. In DNA form, the CDR3 reads TGCGCCAGCACCAAGACAGCCTCGAGCACTGAAGCTTTCTTT. Translating it yields CASTKTASSTEAFF.

The V gene is TRBV29-1, the J gene TRBJ2-3, with 10 bases lining up with TRBD1. In germline, CDR1 is SQVTM, CDR2 ANQGSEA. The CDR3 totals 14 residues. The V segment lost 5 bases and the J segment 3 bases; nucleotides outside the gene matches: 5. In nucleotides, the CDR3 is TGCAGCGTTCGGACAGGGGGAATTACAGATACGCAGTATTTT. Translation: CSVRTGGITDTQYF.

The rearrangement links TRBV14 to TRBJ1-2, with TRBD1 identical over 11 bases. V lost 0 bases to trimming and J lost 4 bases; unmatched junction nucleotides: 4. Germline lookup yields CDR1 SGHDN and CDR2 FVKESK. The CDR3 contains 16 residues. The CDR3 bases are TGTGCCAGCAGCCAAGAACGAGGGACAGGGGGCTATGGCTACACCTTC. Translation gives CASSQERGTGGYGYTF.

V is TRBV18 and J is TRBJ1-1, with D perhaps matching TRBD1 (6 bases). V lost 6 bases, J lost 2 bases, and 10 bases lay in between. The germline V gene encodes CDR1 KGHSH and CDR2 LQKENI. The CDR3 consists of 13 residues. The CDR3 loop reads CASSLGANTEAFF. In nucleotides, the CDR3 is TGTGCCAGCTCGTTGGGGGCTAACACTGAAGCTTTCTTT.

The chain uses TRBV6-5 and TRBJ1-2; D may be TRBD1 (6 bases). The germline gives CDR1 MNHEY, CDR2 SVGAGI. Deletions cut 5 bases from V and 2 bases from J, with 9 bases between. The CDR3 sequence is 13 residues long. CDR3 sequence reads: CASSHQGNYGYTF. The CDR3 DNA reads TGTGCCAGCAGTCATCAGGGGAACTATGGCTACACCTTC.

The gene calls are TRBV11-2 and TRBJ2-3, with a possible D match to TRBD1 (6 bases). This CDR3 spans 15 amino acids. Germline V lookup: CDR1 SGHAT, CDR2 FQNNGV. Trimming pared 5 bases from V and 6 bases from J, leaving 18 bases between. CDR3 nucleotides: TGTGCCAGCAGCCCCATCAGGGGATTCCCTGATACGCAGTATTTT. As protein: CASSPIRGFPDTQYF.

This chain joins TRBV4-3 and TRBJ1-6, with D maybe TRBD1 (5 bases). Germline assignment: CDR1 LGHNA and CDR2 YSLEER. The CDR3 length is 15 residues. V dropped 3 bases and J dropped 7 bases, with 13 bases sitting between them. The CDR3, as DNA: TGCGCCAGCAGCCATGTTCAGGGAGGAAATTCACCCCTCCACTTT. Translated: CASSHVQGGNSPLHF.

This chain joins TRBV7-3 and TRBJ2-3, with D unclear. Germline V CDR1 and CDR2: SGHTA, FQGTGA. Trimming removed 2 bases from V and 5 bases from J, with 8 bases in between. The CDR3 runs 13 residues. For the CDR3, the DNA is TGTGCCAGCAGCTTAGTATACTTAGATACGCAGTATTTT. Amino acids: CASSLVYLDTQYF.

This chain connects TRBV5-4 to TRBJ2-1; 9 bases agree with TRBD2. V lost 4 bases to trimming and J lost 3 bases; unmatched junction nucleotides: 5. The germline V gene encodes CDR1 SGHNT and CDR2 YYREEE (reference sequence). CDR3 size: 15 residues. The DNA for the CDR3 is TGTGCCAGCAGCCTAAGCGGGGGGCTCTACAATGAGCAGTTCTTC. Translated, it gives CASSLSGGLYNEQFF.

The V and J genes are TRBV29-1 and TRBJ1-1; unclear D gene. CDR1 SQVTM and CDR2 ANQGSEA come from the germline V gene. The V gene lost 4 bases and the J gene lost 1 base, with 7 bases spanning the gap. The length of the CDR3 is 12 residues. The CDR3 region is CSVGMENTEAFF. The CDR3 coding sequence is TGCAGCGTTGGAATGGAGAACACTGAAGCTTTCTTT.

The chain recombines TRBV5-1 with TRBJ1-2, with D hard to call. The V and J ends lost 5 bases and 6 bases respectively, with 14 bases between them. Germline CDR1 SGHRS, CDR2 YFSETQ. This CDR3 is 13 amino acids long. The CDR3 DNA sequence: TGCGCCAGCAGTCATGACGGGAATAATGGCTACACCTTC. Translation: CASSHDGNNGYTF. The complete variable domain, with remaining parts taken from reference TRBV5-1 and TRBJ1-2, reads KAGVTQTPRYLIKTRGQQVTLSCSPISGHRSVSWYQQTPGQGLQFLFEYFSETQRNKGNFPGRFSGRQFSNSRSEMNVSTLELGDSALYLCASSHDGNNGYTFGSGTRLTVV.

The chain couples TRBV20-1 to TRBJ1-1; D uncertain. The germline CDR1 and CDR2 sequences are DFQATT and SNEGSKA (reference sequence). This CDR3 has 14 amino acids. Trimming pared 0 bases from V and 0 bases from J, leaving 8 bases between. CDR3 nucleotides: TGCAGTGCTAGAGAGCGGTTAATGAACACTGAAGCTTTCTTT. As protein: CSARERLMNTEAFF.

This chain links TRBV5-1 with TRBJ2-1; TRBD2 is a possible D gene (7 bases). The ends were cut back, 4 bases at V and 3 bases at J, with 14 bases in the middle. CDR1 and CDR2 (germline): SGHRS, YFSETQ. The CDR3 is made up of 15 amino acids. As DNA, the CDR3 is TGCGCCAGCAGCCTCGGCGGGGGCTTCTACAATGAGCAGTTCTTC. It yields the protein CASSLGGGFYNEQFF. Full variable domain (rest looked up from reference TRBV5-1 and TRBJ2-1): KAGVTQTPRYLIKTRGQQVTLSCSPISGHRSVSWYQQTPGQGLQFLFEYFSETQRNKGNFPGRFSGRQFSNSRSEMNVSTLELGDSALYLCASSLGGGFYNEQFFGPGTRLTVL.

This clonotype was recorded once. The genes are TRBV11-3 and TRBJ2-1; unclear D gene. CDR3 size: 13 residues. Trimming shortened V by 5 bases and J by 6 bases, and 11 bases separated the two germline ends. Germline values: CDR1 SGHNT, CDR2 YENEEA. The CDR3 protein is CASSADGPNEQFF. CDR3 sequence (DNA): TGTGCCAGCAGCGCGGACGGTCCCAATGAGCAGTTCTTC.

This chain links TRBV29-1 with TRBJ1-2; the D is unclear. Trimming removed 1 base from V and 6 bases from J, with 12 bases in between. CDR1 SQVTM and CDR2 ANQGSEA come from the germline V gene. The CDR3 extends over 13 amino acids. The CDR3 here is CSVEAVGRNGYTF. The CDR3, as DNA: TGCAGCGTTGAAGCTGTAGGGCGGAATGGCTACACCTTC.

The V and J genes are TRBV20-1 and TRBJ2-5, with D perhaps matching TRBD1 or TRBD2 (5 bases each). The ends were cut back, 3 bases at V and 6 bases at J, with 11 bases in the middle. In germline, CDR1 is DFQATT, CDR2 SNEGSKA (reference sequence). The CDR3 sequence is 12 residues long. The CDR3 nucleotides read TGCAGTGCTAGGGGATCGGGACAGACCCAGTACTTC. Its translation is CSARGSGQTQYF.

The chain couples TRBV14 to TRBJ2-2; 8 bases line up with TRBD1. The length of the CDR3 is 15 residues. Germline assignment: CDR1 SGHDN and CDR2 FVKESK. V trimming: 1 base; J trimming: 6 bases; junction bases outside the gene matches: 4. The CDR3 spells CASSQGQGYPGELFF. In DNA, the CDR3 is TGTGCCAGCAGCCAAGGACAGGGGTATCCCGGGGAGCTGTTTTTT.

The CDR3 DNA reads TGTGCCACCCCTAGTGGGGGGGTCAATCAGCCCCAGCATTTT. Translating it yields CATPSGGVNQPQHF. The V gene is TRBV7-3, the J gene TRBJ1-5; D possibly corresponds to TRBD1 (5 bases). Germline values: CDR1 SGHTA, CDR2 FQGTGA. V was cut by 10 bases and J by 3 bases, with 16 bases left in between. There are 14 residues in the CDR3.

The chain uses TRBV25-1 and TRBJ2-1, with 13 bases aligning to TRBD2. Germline V lookup: CDR1 MGHDK, CDR2 SYGVNS. The CDR3 consists of 17 residues. With V trimmed by 2 bases and J by 4 bases, 5 bases remained unmatched. CDR3 nucleotides: TGTGCCAGCAGTGAAATACTAGCGGGGGGGAGGTACAATGAGCAGTTCTTC. Encoded protein: CASSEILAGGRYNEQFF.

The chain employs TRBV18 and TRBJ2-7; tentative D call: TRBD1 (6 bases). Germline CDR1 and CDR2: KGHSH and LQKENI. The CDR3 runs 14 residues. Trimming took off 4 bases at V and 0 bases at J, with 10 bases between the two ends. In DNA form, the CDR3 reads TGTGCCAGCTCACTCCGGGACAACTCCTACGAGCAGTACTTC. It is translated as CASSLRDNSYEQYF.

The J gene is TRBJ2-3, the V gene TRBV28, with a tentative D call TRBD2 (5 bases). Between the trimmed V and J ends, which lost 3 bases and 3 bases, there was a span of 13 bases. This CDR3 has 15 residues. CDR1 MDHEN and CDR2 SYDVKM come from the germline V gene. CDR3 DNA sequence: TGTGCCAGCAGTTTGCCGGCGGGTGGTACAGATACGCAGTATTTT. Amino acids: CASSLPAGGTDTQYF.

V and J are TRBV12-3 or TRBV12-4 and TRBJ1-1; TRBD1 aligns across 7 bases. With V trimmed by 6 bases and J by 11 bases, 6 bases remained unmatched. The CDR3 has 11 amino acids. The CDR3 DNA sequence: TGTGCCAGCAGCTTGACAGGGCGCGCTTTCTTT. The encoded protein is CASSLTGRAFF.

This clonotype appeared a single time. V and J are TRBV3-1 and TRBJ2-7, with 7 positions matching TRBD2. V shed 3 bases and J 0 bases; nucleotides not matched to a gene: 5. Germline assignment: CDR1 LGHDT and CDR2 YNNKEL (reference sequence). CDR3 length: 15 amino acids. In DNA form, the CDR3 reads TGTGCCAGCAGCCAGATGGGGGGGAGCTCCTACGAGCAGTACTTC. It codes for CASSQMGGSSYEQYF.

The rearrangement uses TRBV4-1 and TRBJ1-2; TRBD1 agrees at 7 bases. The V gene's germline CDR1 is MGHRA and CDR2 YSYEKL. Trimming took 0 bases from V and 7 from J; bases not matched to a gene: 8. This CDR3 is built from 15 residues. This CDR3 reads CASSQDHYRGIGYTF. The CDR3 DNA reads as TGCGCCAGCAGCCAAGATCACTACAGGGGAATTGGCTACACCTTC.

The chain has TRBV5-6 and TRBJ2-3, with D perhaps matching TRBD1 (6 bases). Germline V gene lookup returns CDR1 SGHDT and CDR2 YYEEEE. V was clipped by 2 bases and J by 4 bases, with 17 bases between them. The CDR3 totals 16 residues. The CDR3 sequence: CASSLTTGLKADTQYF. The CDR3 DNA reads TGTGCCAGCAGCTTAACGACAGGTTTAAAGGCAGATACGCAGTATTTT. The entire variable domain, with the rest obtained from reference TRBV5-6 and TRBJ2-3, is as follows: DAGVTQSPTHLIKTRGQQVTLRCSPKSGHDTVSWYQQALGQGPQFIFQYYEEEERQRGNFPDRFSGHQFPNYSSELNVNALLLGDSALYLCASSLTTGLKADTQYFGPGTRLTVL.

The gene calls are TRBV2 and TRBJ2-6; 7 bases agree with TRBD1. This CDR3 has 15 residues. CDR1 is SNHLY and CDR2 is FYNNEI in the germline V gene. Losses at the gene ends were 7 bases for V and 4 bases for J; bases not matched to a gene: 7. DNA of the CDR3: TGTGCCAGCACCGAAACAGGGGTCGGGGCCAACGTCCTGACTTTC. Residues: CASTETGVGANVLTF.